The entry that follows covers one T cell receptor beta chain sequence. This sample is part of a study of blood T cell repertoires in COVID-19. Sequencing used immunoSEQ multiplex PCR; TCRdb keeps in-frame clones, though not all of them. The table records 60,000 or so clones, roughly four fifths of them present only once. The V gene end was trimmed by 10 bases and the J gene end by 6 bases; junction bases not matched to a gene: 7. The CDR3 runs 13 residues. The V gene's germline CDR1 is LNHDA and CDR2 SQIVND (reference sequence). The clonotype originates from a man in his sixties with acute or convalescent COVID-19. The rearrangement uses TRBV19 and TRBJ1-4; 8 nucleotides line up with TRBD1. The source material was peripheral blood. As DNA, the CDR3 is TGTGCCACCCGACAGGGGTTCGATGAAAAACTGTTTTTT. Translating gives CATRQGFDEKLFF. Full variable domain (missing parts from reference TRBV19 and TRBJ1-4): DGGITQSPKYLFRKEGQNVTLSCEQNLNHDAMYWYRQDPGQGLRLIYYSQIVNDFQKGDIAEGYSVSREKKESFPLTVTSAQKNPTAFYLCATRQGFDEKLFFGSGTQLSVL.